The present entry profiles one T cell receptor beta chain with its context. Its antigen is not known. TCRdb keeps only in-frame clones here, not all; method: immunoSEQ multiplex PCR. The table shows about 120,000 clones, with approximately 90% occurring only once. The CDR3 is 16 amino acids. The germline V gene has CDR1 SGDLS and CDR2 YYNGEE. Trimming pared 0 bases from V and 0 bases from J, leaving 10 bases between. The data stem from a study of T cell responses to AZD1222 COVID-19 vaccine. Study-wide points: Baseline antibody screening turned up just a handful of seropositive AZD1222 recipients. As reported, nearly half of all spike-specific TCRs target variant regions that are unmutated. Donors in the cohort were predominantly white British and more often female, and clonal diversity was possibly underestimated. With dominance at 160-218 and 743-854, vaccine-associated CD4 TCRs spanned spike.

Sequencing used peripheral blood, obtained on day 0 of AZD1222 vaccination. This chain connects TRBV9 to TRBJ2-1; the D call may be TRBD1 or TRBD2 (5 bases each). This clonotype was obtained from an adult in good health. The CDR3 loop reads CASSVDGDPSYNEQFF. DNA of the CDR3: TGTGCCAGCAGCGTAGATGGGGACCCCTCCTACAATGAGCAGTTCTTC.